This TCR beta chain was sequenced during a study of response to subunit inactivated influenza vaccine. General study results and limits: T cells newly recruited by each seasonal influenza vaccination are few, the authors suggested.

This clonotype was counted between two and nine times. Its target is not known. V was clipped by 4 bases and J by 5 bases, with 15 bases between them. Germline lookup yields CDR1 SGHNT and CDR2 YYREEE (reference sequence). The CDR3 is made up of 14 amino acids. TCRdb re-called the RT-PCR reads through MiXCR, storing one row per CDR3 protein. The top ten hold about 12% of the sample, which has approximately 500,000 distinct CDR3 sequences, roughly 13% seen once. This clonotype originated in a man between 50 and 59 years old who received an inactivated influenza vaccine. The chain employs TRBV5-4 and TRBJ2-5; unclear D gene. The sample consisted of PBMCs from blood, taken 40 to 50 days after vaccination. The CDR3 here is CASSQISQQETQYF. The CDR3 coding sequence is TGTGCCAGCAGCCAAATTAGTCAGCAGGAGACCCAGTACTTC.